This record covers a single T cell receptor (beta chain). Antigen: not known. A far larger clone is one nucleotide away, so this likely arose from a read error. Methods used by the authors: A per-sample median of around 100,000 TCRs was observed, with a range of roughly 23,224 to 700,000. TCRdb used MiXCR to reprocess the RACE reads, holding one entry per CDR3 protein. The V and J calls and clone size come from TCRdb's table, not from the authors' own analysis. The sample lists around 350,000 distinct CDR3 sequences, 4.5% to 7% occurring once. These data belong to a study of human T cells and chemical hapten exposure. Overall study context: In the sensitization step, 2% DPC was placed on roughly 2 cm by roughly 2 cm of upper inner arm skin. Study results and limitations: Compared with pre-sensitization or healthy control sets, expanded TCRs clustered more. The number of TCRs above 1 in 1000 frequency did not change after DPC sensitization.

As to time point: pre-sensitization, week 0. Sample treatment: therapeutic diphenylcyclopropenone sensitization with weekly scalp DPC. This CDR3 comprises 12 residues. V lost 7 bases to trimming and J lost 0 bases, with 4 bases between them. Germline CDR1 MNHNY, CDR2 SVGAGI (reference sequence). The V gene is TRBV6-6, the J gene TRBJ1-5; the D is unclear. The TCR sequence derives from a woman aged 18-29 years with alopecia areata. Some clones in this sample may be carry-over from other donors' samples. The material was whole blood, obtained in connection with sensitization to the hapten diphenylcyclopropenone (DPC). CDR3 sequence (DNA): TGTGCCAGCAATGATAGCAATCAGCCCCAGCATTTT. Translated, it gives CASNDSNQPQHF.